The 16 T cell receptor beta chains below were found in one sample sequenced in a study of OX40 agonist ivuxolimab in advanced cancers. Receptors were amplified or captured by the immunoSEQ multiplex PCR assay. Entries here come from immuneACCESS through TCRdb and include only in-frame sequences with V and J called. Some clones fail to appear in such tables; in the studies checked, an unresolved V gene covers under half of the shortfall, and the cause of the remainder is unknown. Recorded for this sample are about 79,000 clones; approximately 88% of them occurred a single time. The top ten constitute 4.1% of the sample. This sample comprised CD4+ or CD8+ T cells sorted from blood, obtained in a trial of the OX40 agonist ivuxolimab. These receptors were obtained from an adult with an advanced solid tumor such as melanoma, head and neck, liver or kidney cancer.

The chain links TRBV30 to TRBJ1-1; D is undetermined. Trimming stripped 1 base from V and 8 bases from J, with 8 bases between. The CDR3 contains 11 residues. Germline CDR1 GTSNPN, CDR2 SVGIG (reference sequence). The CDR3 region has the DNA TGTGCCTGGAGTGACTTCGACGAAGCTTTCTTT. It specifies CAWSDFDEAFF.

The CDR3 bases are TGCGCCAGCAGTGACCCGGGGACTAGCCTCCACGAGCAGTACTTC. As protein: CASSDPGTSLHEQYF. V and J are TRBV10-2 and TRBJ2-7, with 9 bases identical to TRBD2. Germline CDR1 is WSHSY and CDR2 is SAAADI. The CDR3 consists of 15 residues. Losses at the gene ends were 3 bases for V and 5 bases for J; bases not matched to a gene: 8.

As DNA, the CDR3 is TGTGCCAGTAGTACCGCCTCAGGGCTCCGCGAGCAGTACTTC. Its translation: CASSTASGLREQYF. The gene calls are TRBV19 and TRBJ2-7; D possibly corresponds to TRBD1 (5 bases). The CDR3 covers 14 residues. Germline V gene sequence: CDR1 LNHDA, CDR2 SQIVND (reference sequence). Trimming took 4 bases from V and 6 from J, leaving 16 bases between them.

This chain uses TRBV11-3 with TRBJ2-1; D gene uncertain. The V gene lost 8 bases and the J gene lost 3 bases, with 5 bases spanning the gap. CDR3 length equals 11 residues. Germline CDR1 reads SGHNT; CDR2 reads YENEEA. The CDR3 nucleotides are TGTGCCAGCGGCGTCTACAATGAGCAGTTCTTC. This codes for CASGVYNEQFF. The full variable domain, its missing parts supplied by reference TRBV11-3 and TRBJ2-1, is EAGVVQSPRYKIIEKKQPVAFWCNPISGHNTLYWYLQNLGQGPELLIRYENEEAVDDSQLPKDRFSAERLKGVDSTLKIQPAELGDSAVYLCASGVYNEQFFGPGTRLTVL.

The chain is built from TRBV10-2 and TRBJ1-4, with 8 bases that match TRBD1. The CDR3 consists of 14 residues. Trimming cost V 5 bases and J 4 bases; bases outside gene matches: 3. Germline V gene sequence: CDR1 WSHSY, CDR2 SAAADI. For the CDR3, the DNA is TGCGCCAGCAGTAGGACAGGGAGTAATGAAAAACTGTTTTTT. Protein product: CASSRTGSNEKLFF.

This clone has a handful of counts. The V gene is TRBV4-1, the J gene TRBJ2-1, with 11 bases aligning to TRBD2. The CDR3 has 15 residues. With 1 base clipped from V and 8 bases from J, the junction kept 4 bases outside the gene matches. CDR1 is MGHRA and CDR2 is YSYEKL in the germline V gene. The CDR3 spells CASSQGLAGRDEQFF. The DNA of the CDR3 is TGCGCCAGCAGCCAAGGACTAGCGGGGCGGGATGAGCAGTTCTTC.

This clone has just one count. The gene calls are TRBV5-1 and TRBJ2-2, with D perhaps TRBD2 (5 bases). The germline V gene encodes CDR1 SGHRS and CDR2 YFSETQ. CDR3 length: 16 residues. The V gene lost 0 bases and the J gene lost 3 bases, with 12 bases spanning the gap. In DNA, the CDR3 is TGCGCCAGCAGCTTGGCTCGGGGAATGGACACCGGGGAGCTGTTTTTT. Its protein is CASSLARGMDTGELFF.

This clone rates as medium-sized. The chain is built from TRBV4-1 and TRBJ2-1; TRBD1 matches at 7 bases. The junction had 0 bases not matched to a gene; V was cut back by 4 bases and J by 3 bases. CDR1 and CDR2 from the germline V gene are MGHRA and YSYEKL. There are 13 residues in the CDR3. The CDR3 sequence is CASSRDSYNEQFF. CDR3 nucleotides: TGCGCCAGCAGCCGGGACAGCTACAATGAGCAGTTCTTC.

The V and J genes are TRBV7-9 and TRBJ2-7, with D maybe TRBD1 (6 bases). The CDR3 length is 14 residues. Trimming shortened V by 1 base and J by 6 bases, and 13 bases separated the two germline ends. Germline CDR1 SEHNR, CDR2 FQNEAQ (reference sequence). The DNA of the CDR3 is TGTGCCAGCAGCTTAGGAGGACAGTCGGTCGAGCAGTACTTC. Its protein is CASSLGGQSVEQYF.

The CDR3 DNA reads as TGTGCCAGCAGGGGAACCGGGACAGGGAAGTATTTT. It yields the protein CASRGTGTGKYF. V and J are TRBV2 and TRBJ2-3; TRBD1 matches 9 bases. V trimming: 6 bases; J trimming: 13 bases; junction bases outside the gene matches: 8. This CDR3 has 12 residues. CDR1 and CDR2 (germline): SNHLY, FYNNEI.

CDR3 nucleotides: TGTGCCAGCAGACGGGACAACTCTGGAAACACCATATATTTT. This encodes CASRRDNSGNTIYF. The rearrangement uses TRBV6-5 and TRBJ1-3; tentative D call: TRBD1 (6 bases). The V and J ends lost 6 bases and 0 bases respectively, with 9 bases between them. Germline CDR1 MNHEY, CDR2 SVGAGI. The CDR3 loop spans 14 amino acids.

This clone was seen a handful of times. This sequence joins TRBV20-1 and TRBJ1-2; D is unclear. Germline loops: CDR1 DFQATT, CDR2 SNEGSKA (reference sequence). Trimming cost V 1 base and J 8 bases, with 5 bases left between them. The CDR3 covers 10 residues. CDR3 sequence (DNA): TGCAGTGCTAGAGGCCGGGGCTACACCTTC. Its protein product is CSARGRGYTF.

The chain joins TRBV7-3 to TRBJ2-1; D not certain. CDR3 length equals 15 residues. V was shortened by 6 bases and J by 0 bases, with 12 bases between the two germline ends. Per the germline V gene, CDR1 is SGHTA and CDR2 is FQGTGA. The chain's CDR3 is CASRSKRSSYNEQFF. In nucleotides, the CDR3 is TGTGCCAGCAGATCTAAGAGAAGCTCCTACAATGAGCAGTTCTTC.

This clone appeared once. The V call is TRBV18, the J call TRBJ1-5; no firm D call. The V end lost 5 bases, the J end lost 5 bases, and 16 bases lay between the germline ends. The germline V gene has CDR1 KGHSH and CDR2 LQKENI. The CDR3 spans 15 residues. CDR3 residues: CASSVTDGFDQPQHF. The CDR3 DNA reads TGTGCCAGCTCAGTGACGGACGGTTTTGATCAGCCCCAGCATTTT.

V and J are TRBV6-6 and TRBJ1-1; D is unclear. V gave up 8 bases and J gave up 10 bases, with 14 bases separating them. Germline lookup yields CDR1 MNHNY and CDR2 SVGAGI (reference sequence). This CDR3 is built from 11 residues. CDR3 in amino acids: CASSHSSGAFF. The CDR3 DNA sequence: TGTGCCAGCTCCCACAGCTCCGGAGCTTTCTTT.

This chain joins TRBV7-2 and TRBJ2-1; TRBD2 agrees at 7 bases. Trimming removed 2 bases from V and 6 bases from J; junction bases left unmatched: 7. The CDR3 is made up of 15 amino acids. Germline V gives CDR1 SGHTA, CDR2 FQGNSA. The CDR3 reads CASSLMSGGGNEQFF. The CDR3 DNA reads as TGTGCCAGCAGCTTAATGTCGGGAGGAGGCAATGAGCAGTTCTTC.